Detailed here is one T cell receptor beta chain. Its antigen is undetermined. Libraries were prepared by immunoSEQ multiplex PCR; TCRdb keeps only in-frame clonotypes and omits some of them. The table has 100,000 to 150,000 clones, around 89% seen once. Trimming took 4 bases from V and 9 from J, leaving 16 bases between them. From germline, CDR1 is SGHNT and CDR2 YYREEE (reference sequence). The CDR3 loop spans 13 amino acids. Indicated time point: blood 2 weeks post-SBRT. Treatment described: 15 Gy SBRT to primary tumor, nephrectomy 4 weeks later. After SBRT, blood was collected at 2 and 4 weeks, plus baseline. The patient's renal cell carcinoma had clear cell pathology. The data are from a study of radiation and T cells in renal cell carcinoma. The study's findings and limits: In blood, top tumor clones expanded by 2 weeks, shrinking by 4. Pretreatment tumor biopsies were lacking, so baseline clonotypes are unknown.

Sequencing used blood, obtained from a patient whose treatment included radiotherapy and nephrectomy. The receptor comes from a woman in her sixties or seventies with renal cell carcinoma. The rearrangement joins TRBV5-4 to TRBJ1-1; D is ambiguous. CDR3 in DNA: TGTGCCAGCAGCACCGGAACGCGCACGCAAGCTTTCTTT. This sequence encodes CASSTGTRTQAFF.